The present entry profiles one TCR beta chain with its context. This record comes from a study of CD8 T cells in Susac syndrome. Sequencing of TCR beta was undertaken in CD8+ and CD4+ T cells derived from blood. The multiple sclerosis controls were treatment-naive patients, and their relapsing-remitting disease was stable or active. The authors negatively isolated CD8+ and CD4+ T cells and FACS-enriched TEMRA cells. The authors reverse transcribed 0.5 to 1 ug RNA with random hexamers. immunoSEQ multiplex PCR amplified TCR beta CDR3 across 54 Vbeta, 13 Jbeta. TCRdb ran MiXCR on the immunoSEQ multiplex PCR reads and lists one entry per CDR3 protein. Altogether almost 450,000 distinct CDR3 sequences are present, approximately 85% being singletons, with the ten largest covering 0.09% to 0.15%. Trimming took 4 bases from V and 4 from J; bases not matched to a gene: 7. CDR1 and CDR2 (germline): SGHNT, YYREEE (reference sequence). The CDR3 covers 15 residues.

The chain couples TRBV5-4 to TRBJ1-1, with 10 nucleotides matching TRBD1. The sample consisted of CD8+ T cells from PBMCs. The receptor comes from a human donor with multiple sclerosis. As DNA, the CDR3 is TGTGCCAGCAGCCCCCCCCGGGACAGGGGCACTGAAGCTTTCTTT. Its protein product is CASSPPRDRGTEAFF.